Presented here are 21 T cell receptor beta chains from one specimen sequenced in a study of blood T cell repertoires in COVID-19. The method was immunoSEQ multiplex PCR; TCRdb's version includes in-frame clones alone and lacks a portion of them. The sample includes some 80,000 clones, 86% of them seen just once. The sample consisted of peripheral blood. The receptors were sampled from a human donor in a cohort sampled during active COVID-19.

The chain has TRBV7-9 and TRBJ1-1; 7 positions match TRBD1. The trim removed 3 bases at V and 7 bases at J, leaving 5 bases unmatched. This CDR3 is built from 13 residues. Germline loops: CDR1 SEHNR, CDR2 FQNEAQ (reference sequence). The CDR3 sequence: CASSFIGQVEAFF. The CDR3 DNA follows: TGTGCCAGCAGCTTCATAGGACAGGTTGAAGCTTTCTTT.

The gene calls are TRBV19 and TRBJ2-1, with 10 positions matching TRBD1. V shed 6 bases and J 0 bases; nucleotides not matched to a gene: 2. Germline V gene data show CDR1 as LNHDA and CDR2 as SQIVND (reference sequence). The CDR3 covers 15 residues. The CDR3 DNA reads TGTGCCAGTAGCCGACAGGGGGCCTCCTACAATGAGCAGTTCTTC. Its protein is CASSRQGASYNEQFF.

The CDR3 region is CASSLSGYEQYF. CDR3 in DNA: TGTGCCAGCAGTTTATCAGGGTACGAGCAGTACTTC. The rearrangement links TRBV28 to TRBJ2-7; D is possibly TRBD1 (5 bases). Germline V gives CDR1 MDHEN, CDR2 SYDVKM. This CDR3 is 12 amino acids long. Trimming left V 1 base short and J 4 bases short, with 5 bases between.

This clone occurred once. This chain joins TRBV6-1 and TRBJ2-7; 9 bases match TRBD2. With V trimmed by 3 bases and J by 2 bases, 5 bases remained unmatched. Germline loops: CDR1 MNHNS, CDR2 SASEGT. This CDR3 is built from 15 residues. The CDR3 region is CASSDIAGVPYEQYF. In DNA form, the CDR3 reads TGTGCCAGCAGTGACATAGCGGGAGTGCCCTACGAGCAGTACTTC.

The rearrangement links TRBV3-1 (or the pseudogene TRBV3-2) to TRBJ2-4; D is perhaps TRBD1 (5 bases). Germline V gene lookup returns CDR1 LGHDT and CDR2 YNNKEL (reference sequence). This CDR3 comprises 16 residues. V was cut by 0 bases and J by 2 bases, with 11 bases left in between. CDR3 amino acids: CASSQDPPGTKNIQYF. CDR3 sequence (DNA): TGTGCCAGCAGCCAAGATCCCCCAGGGACCAAAAACATTCAGTACTTC.

CDR3 in amino acids: CASSIFPPFRQGSYNEQFF. The CDR3 nucleotides read TGTGCCAGTAGTATATTTCCCCCCTTTCGGCAGGGAAGTTACAATGAGCAGTTCTTC. This chain uses TRBV19 with TRBJ2-1, with a weak D call TRBD1 (5 bases). The V gene's germline CDR1 is LNHDA and CDR2 SQIVND (reference sequence). V lost 2 bases and J 4 bases, leaving 24 bases between the germline ends. This CDR3 has 19 residues.

The chain links TRBV10-1 to TRBJ2-7; the D is unclear. V was clipped by 10 bases and J by 5 bases, with 18 bases between them. CDR3 length: 13 amino acids. Germline V gene data show CDR1 as WNHNN and CDR2 as SYGVQD (reference sequence). DNA for the CDR3: TGCGCCACCGTACAGACATGGATTGACGAGCAGTACTTC. Translated, it gives CATVQTWIDEQYF.

This clone was counted a few times. The chain combines TRBV5-1 with TRBJ2-1; 16 positions match TRBD2. V was clipped by 3 bases and J by 4 bases; unmatched bases: 4. CDR3 size: 17 residues. Germline lookup yields CDR1 SGHRS and CDR2 YFSETQ. The CDR3 loop reads CASSSGLAGGSYNEQFF. In nucleotides, the CDR3 is TGCGCCAGCAGCTCGGGACTAGCGGGAGGGTCTTACAATGAGCAGTTCTTC.

This chain links TRBV19 with TRBJ1-1; TRBD1 agrees at 10 bases. Germline values: CDR1 LNHDA, CDR2 SQIVND (reference sequence). V trimming: 6 bases; J trimming: 7 bases; junction bases outside the gene matches: 8. The CDR3 length is 14 residues. CDR3 region: CASRGTGVSREAFF. The CDR3, as DNA: TGTGCCAGTAGAGGGACAGGGGTATCCCGTGAAGCTTTCTTT.

The chain joins TRBV10-1 to TRBJ2-3; 7 bases map to TRBD1. Germline V gene sequence: CDR1 WNHNN, CDR2 SYGVQD (reference sequence). This CDR3 has 13 amino acids. V trimming: 9 bases; J trimming: 4 bases; junction bases outside the gene matches: 7. This chain's CDR3 is CASTGVGSDTQYF. In DNA form, the CDR3 reads TGCGCCAGTACAGGGGTAGGGTCAGATACGCAGTATTTT.

This clone was counted once. V usage is TRBV28 and J usage is TRBJ1-2; D perhaps matches TRBD1 (6 bases). The CDR3 loop spans 14 amino acids. Germline V gene data show CDR1 as MDHEN and CDR2 as SYDVKM. V was clipped by 5 bases and J by 0 bases, with 10 bases between them. CDR3 region: CASSLRGANYGYTF. The DNA of the CDR3 is TGTGCCAGCAGTCTCAGGGGAGCTAACTATGGCTACACCTTC.

The table lists this clone with a count of one. The gene calls are TRBV15 and TRBJ1-2; D gene uncertain. The CDR3 totals 14 residues. Trimming removed 2 bases from V and 10 bases from J, with 17 bases in between. Germline CDR1 and CDR2: LNHNV and YYDKDF (reference sequence). DNA for the CDR3: TGTGCCACCAGCAGACGGGAAAGCAACCGGGACTACACCTTC. Its protein product is CATSRRESNRDYTF.

The V and J genes are TRBV29-1 and TRBJ2-1; 7 bases line up with TRBD2. This CDR3 has 14 amino acids. J was trimmed by 5 bases and V by 4 bases; bases with no gene match: 8. The germline V gene has CDR1 SQVTM and CDR2 ANQGSEA. The CDR3 reads CSVAWRGRNNEQFF. The DNA of the CDR3 is TGCAGCGTTGCCTGGCGGGGGAGAAACAATGAGCAGTTCTTC.

The V and J genes are TRBV7-6 and TRBJ2-1; tentatively, D is TRBD1 (5 bases). Germline V lookup: CDR1 SGHVS, CDR2 FNYEAQ. This CDR3 has 15 amino acids. Trimming took 4 bases from V and 0 from J, leaving 10 bases between them. In DNA, the CDR3 is TGTGCCAGCAGCTCCTTGCAGGGCTCCTACAATGAGCAGTTCTTC. Amino acid sequence: CASSSLQGSYNEQFF.

This chain uses TRBV4-3 with TRBJ2-2, with a possible D match to TRBD2 (5 bases). CDR3 length: 15 residues. V was shortened by 6 bases and J by 0 bases, with 11 bases between the two germline ends. Germline CDR1 is LGHNA and CDR2 is YSLEER. CDR3 coding DNA: TGCGCCAGCAGACCGGCCGGGACGAACACCGGGGAGCTGTTTTTT. As protein: CASRPAGTNTGELFF.

This chain uses TRBV28 with TRBJ1-4; TRBD1 aligns across 9 bases. The CDR3 is 15 residues long. CDR1 and CDR2 (germline): MDHEN, SYDVKM. V lost 3 bases and J lost 7; bases outside the gene matches: 6. CDR3 loop: CASSFAGQGREKLFF. The CDR3, as DNA: TGTGCCAGCAGTTTTGCCGGACAGGGGCGTGAAAAACTGTTTTTT.

V is TRBV29-1 and J is TRBJ1-4; 10 bases fit TRBD1. The CDR3 loop spans 16 amino acids. In germline, CDR1 is SQVTM, CDR2 ANQGSEA. J was trimmed by 5 bases and V by 4 bases; bases with no gene match: 10. CDR3 sequence (DNA): TGCAGCGTTGTTTGGACAGGGGGAAAATGGAATGAAAAACTGTTTTTT. This translates into CSVVWTGGKWNEKLFF.

The rearrangement links TRBV9 to TRBJ2-5; the D gene is possibly TRBD1 (7 bases). The germline CDR1 and CDR2 sequences are SGDLS and YYNGEE. The CDR3 has 15 residues. Deletions cut 0 bases from V and 4 bases from J, with 13 bases between. CDR3 bases: TGTGCCAGCAGCGTAGACCACAGGGGAGGAGAGACCCAGTACTTC. Its translation: CASSVDHRGGETQYF.

This clone was counted a single time. J is TRBJ2-5 and V is TRBV7-2; possibly TRBD2 for D (6 bases). The germline CDR1 and CDR2 sequences are SGHTA and FQGNSA. V was clipped by 4 bases and J by 4 bases, with 13 bases between them. This CDR3 is 14 amino acids long. The CDR3 DNA sequence: TGTGCCAGCAGCTCCCTTCGGGGGAGAGAGACCCAGTACTTC. It encodes CASSSLRGRETQYF.

This sequence joins TRBV6-6 and TRBJ2-1; 7 positions match TRBD1. The CDR3 is 13 amino acids. In germline, CDR1 is MNHNY, CDR2 SVGAGI (reference sequence). After removal of 0 bases from V and 10 bases from J, the junction contained 3 bases not matched to a gene. The CDR3 region is CASSYSGQVEQFF. CDR3 nucleotides: TGTGCCAGCAGTTACTCAGGACAGGTGGAGCAGTTCTTC.

The V call is TRBV24-1, the J call TRBJ2-1; D might be TRBD2 (6 bases). Germline CDR1 and CDR2: KGHDR and SFDVKD. The CDR3 extends over 17 amino acids. V was pared by 6 bases and J by 1 base, with 18 bases between. The CDR3, as DNA: TGTGCCACCAGTCAGGTCGGGAGCTCTTCTTCCTACAATGAGCAGTTCTTC. Translated, it gives CATSQVGSSSSYNEQFF.